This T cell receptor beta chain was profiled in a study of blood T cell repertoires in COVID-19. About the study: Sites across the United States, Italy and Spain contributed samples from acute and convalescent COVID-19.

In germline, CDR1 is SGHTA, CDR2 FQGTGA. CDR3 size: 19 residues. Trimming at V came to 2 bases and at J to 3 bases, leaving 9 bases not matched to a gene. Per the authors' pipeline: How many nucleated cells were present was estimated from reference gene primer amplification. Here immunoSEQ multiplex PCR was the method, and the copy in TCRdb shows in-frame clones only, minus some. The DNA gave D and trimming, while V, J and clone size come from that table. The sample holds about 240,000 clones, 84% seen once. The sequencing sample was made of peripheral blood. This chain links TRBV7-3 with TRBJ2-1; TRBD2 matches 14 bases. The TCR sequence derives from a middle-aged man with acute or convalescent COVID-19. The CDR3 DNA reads TGTGCCAGCAGCTTAGCTGGACTAGCGGGAGGACGACTCTACAATGAGCAGTTCTTC. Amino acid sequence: CASSLAGLAGGRLYNEQFF.